The clone carrying this TCR beta chain was seen repeatedly, ten times or more. What it recognizes is unknown. CD8+CD4-CCR7+CD45RA+ cells were sorted as naive CD8 T cells. This specimen comes from a study of molecular identifiers for immune sequencing clone quantification. Study observations and caveats: Whereas clones above 20 RNA copies held under 1% of naive-cell molecules, they held over 97% of effector molecules. Reports indicate spiked Jurkat TCR RNA from one cell could be found among 1 million or so naive cells.

CDR1 is DFQATT, CDR2 SNEGSKA, per germline (reference sequence). V lost 5 bases and J lost 4, with 15 bases in between. CDR3 length equals 14 residues. TCRdb itself ran the PCR reads through MiXCR, one entry per CDR3 protein. Among some 680,000 distinct CDR3 sequences, around 25% were seen once, and the ten largest hold about 0.78%. Sequencing was performed on naive CD8+ T cells from blood, with Jurkat cell RNA spiked in. Subset meaning: FACS-sorted CD8+CD4-CCR7+CD45RA+ naive T cells. The clonotype originates from a human donor in good health. Some libraries in this study had Jurkat cell RNA spiked in. The genes are TRBV20-1 and TRBJ1-3, with no clear D. The CDR3 DNA reads TGCAGTGCTGATGGTCCCTCGTCAGGAAACACCATATATTTT. The encoded protein is CSADGPSSGNTIYF.